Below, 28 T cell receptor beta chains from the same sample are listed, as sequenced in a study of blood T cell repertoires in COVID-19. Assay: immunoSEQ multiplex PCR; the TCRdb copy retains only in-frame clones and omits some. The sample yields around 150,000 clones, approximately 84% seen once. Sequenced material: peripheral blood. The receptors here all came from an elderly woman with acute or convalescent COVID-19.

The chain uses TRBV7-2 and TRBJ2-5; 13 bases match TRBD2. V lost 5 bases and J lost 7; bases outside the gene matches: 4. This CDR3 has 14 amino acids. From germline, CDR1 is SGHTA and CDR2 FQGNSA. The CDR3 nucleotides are TGTGCCAGCAGCCGCGGACTAGCGGGGGCGACCCAGTACTTC. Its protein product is CASSRGLAGATQYF.

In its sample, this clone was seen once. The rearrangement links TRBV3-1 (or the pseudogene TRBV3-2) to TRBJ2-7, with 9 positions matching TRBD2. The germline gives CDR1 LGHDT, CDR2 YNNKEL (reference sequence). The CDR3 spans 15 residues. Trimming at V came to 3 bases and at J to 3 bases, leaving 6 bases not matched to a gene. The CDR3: CASSHLWTSVYEQYF. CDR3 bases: TGTGCCAGCAGCCACCTCTGGACTAGCGTCTACGAGCAGTACTTC.

This CDR3 is CASSLGLAGDETQYF. In DNA, the CDR3 is TGCGCCAGCAGCTTAGGACTAGCGGGAGATGAGACCCAGTACTTC. V gene TRBV5-1 combines with J gene TRBJ2-5; 13 nucleotides line up with TRBD2. The CDR3 loop spans 15 amino acids. Germline lookup yields CDR1 SGHRS and CDR2 YFSETQ. Losses at the gene ends were 2 bases for V and 5 bases for J; bases not matched to a gene: 3.

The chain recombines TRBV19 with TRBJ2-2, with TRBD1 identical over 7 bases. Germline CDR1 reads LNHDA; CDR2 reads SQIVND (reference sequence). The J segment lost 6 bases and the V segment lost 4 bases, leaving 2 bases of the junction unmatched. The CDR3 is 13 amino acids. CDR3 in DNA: TGTGCCAGTAGTACTGGACAGGCCGGGGAGCTGTTTTTT. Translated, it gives CASSTGQAGELFF.

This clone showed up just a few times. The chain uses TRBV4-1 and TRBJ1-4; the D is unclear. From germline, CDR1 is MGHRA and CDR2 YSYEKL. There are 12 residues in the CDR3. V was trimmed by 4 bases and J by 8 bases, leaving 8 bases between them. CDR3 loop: CASSRSQEKLFF. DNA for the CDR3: TGCGCCAGCAGCCGGTCACAGGAAAAACTGTTTTTT.

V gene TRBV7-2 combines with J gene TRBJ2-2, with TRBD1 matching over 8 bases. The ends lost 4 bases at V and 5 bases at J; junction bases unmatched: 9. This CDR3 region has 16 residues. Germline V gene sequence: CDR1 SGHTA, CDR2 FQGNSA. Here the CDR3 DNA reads TGTGCCAGCAGCTGGCGTCAGGGGGCCGGGACCGGGGAGCTGTTTTTT. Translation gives CASSWRQGAGTGELFF.

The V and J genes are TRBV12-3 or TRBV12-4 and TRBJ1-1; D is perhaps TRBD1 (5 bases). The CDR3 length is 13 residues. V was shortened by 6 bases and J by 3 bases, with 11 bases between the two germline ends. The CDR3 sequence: CASSPDRYTEAFF. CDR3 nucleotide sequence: TGTGCCAGCAGCCCTGACAGATACACTGAAGCTTTCTTT.

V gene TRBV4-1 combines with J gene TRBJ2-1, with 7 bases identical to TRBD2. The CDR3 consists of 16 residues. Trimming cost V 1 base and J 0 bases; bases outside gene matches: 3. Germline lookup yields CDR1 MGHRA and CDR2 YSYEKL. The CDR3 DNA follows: TGCGCCAGCAGCCAAGGGGAGGGAGTCTCCTACAATGAGCAGTTCTTC. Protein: CASSQGEGVSYNEQFF.

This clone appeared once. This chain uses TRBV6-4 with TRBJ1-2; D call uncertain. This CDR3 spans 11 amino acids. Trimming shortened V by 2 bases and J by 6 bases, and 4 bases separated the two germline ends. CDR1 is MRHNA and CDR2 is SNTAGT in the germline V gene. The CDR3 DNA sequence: TGTGCCAGCAGTGACGGCAATGGCTACACCTTC. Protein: CASSDGNGYTF.

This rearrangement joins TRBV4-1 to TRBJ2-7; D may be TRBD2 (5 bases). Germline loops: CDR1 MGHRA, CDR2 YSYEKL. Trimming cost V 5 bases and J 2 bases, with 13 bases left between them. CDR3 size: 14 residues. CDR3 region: CASSFKGGAYEQYF. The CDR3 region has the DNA TGCGCCAGCAGCTTTAAAGGAGGTGCCTACGAGCAGTACTTC.

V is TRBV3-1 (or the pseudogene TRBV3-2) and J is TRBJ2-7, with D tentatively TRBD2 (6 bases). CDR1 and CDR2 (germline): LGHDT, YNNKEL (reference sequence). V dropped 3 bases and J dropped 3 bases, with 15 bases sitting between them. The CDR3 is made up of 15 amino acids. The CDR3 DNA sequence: TGTGCCAGCAGCCAGGCAGGGAGGTTGGACTACGAGCAGTACTTC. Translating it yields CASSQAGRLDYEQYF.

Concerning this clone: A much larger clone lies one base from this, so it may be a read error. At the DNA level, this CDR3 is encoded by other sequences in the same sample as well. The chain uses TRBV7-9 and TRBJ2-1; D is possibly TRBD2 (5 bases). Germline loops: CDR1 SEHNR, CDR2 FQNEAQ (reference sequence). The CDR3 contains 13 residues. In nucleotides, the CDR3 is TGCGCCAGCCAGACCGTGGGAGACAATGAGCAGTTCTTC. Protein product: CASQTVGDNEQFF. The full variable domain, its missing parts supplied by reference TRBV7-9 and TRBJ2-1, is DTGVSQNPRHKITKRGQNVTFRCDPISEHNRLYWYRQTLGQGPEFLTYFQNEAQLEKSRLLSDRFSAERPKGSFSTLEIQRTEQGDSAMYLCASQTVGDNEQFFGPGTRLTVL.

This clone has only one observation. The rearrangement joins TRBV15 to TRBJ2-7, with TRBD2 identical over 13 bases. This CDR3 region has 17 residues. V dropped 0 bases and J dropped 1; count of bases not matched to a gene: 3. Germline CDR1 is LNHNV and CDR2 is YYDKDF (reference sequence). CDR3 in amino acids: CATSRETGLAGSYEQYF. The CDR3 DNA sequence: TGTGCCACCAGCAGAGAGACGGGACTAGCGGGGTCCTACGAGCAGTACTTC.

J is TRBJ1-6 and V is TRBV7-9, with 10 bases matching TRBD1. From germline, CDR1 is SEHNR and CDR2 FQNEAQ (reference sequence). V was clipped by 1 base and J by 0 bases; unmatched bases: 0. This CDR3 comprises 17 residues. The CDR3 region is CASSLGTGGSYNSPLHF. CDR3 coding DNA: TGTGCCAGCAGCTTAGGGACAGGGGGCTCCTATAATTCACCCCTCCACTTT.

The CDR3: CASSLVAQSTDTQYF. DNA of the CDR3: TGCGCCAGCAGCTTGGTAGCGCAGAGCACAGATACGCAGTATTTT. V usage is TRBV5-1 and J usage is TRBJ2-3, with a tentative D call TRBD2 (5 bases). The V gene's germline CDR1 is SGHRS and CDR2 YFSETQ. The CDR3 contains 15 residues. Trimming took off 0 bases at V and 0 bases at J, with 8 bases between the two ends.

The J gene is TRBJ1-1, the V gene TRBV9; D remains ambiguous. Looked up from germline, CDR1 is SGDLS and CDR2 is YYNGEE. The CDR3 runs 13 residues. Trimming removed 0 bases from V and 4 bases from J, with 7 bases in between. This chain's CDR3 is CASSVDRGTEAFF. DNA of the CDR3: TGTGCCAGCAGCGTAGACCGCGGCACTGAAGCTTTCTTT.

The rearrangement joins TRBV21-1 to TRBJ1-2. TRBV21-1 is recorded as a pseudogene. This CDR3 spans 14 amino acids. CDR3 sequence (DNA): TGTGCCAGCAGCAACGGGTTCCCGTCCTATGGCTACACCTTC. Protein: CASSNGFPSYGYTF.

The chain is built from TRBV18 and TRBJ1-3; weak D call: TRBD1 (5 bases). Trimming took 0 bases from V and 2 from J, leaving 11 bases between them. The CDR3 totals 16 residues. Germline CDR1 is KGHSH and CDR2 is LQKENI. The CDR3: CASSPPQGLTGNTIYF. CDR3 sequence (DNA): TGTGCCAGCTCACCACCCCAGGGACTAACTGGAAACACCATATATTTT. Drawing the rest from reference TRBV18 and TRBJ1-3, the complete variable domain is NAGVMQNPRHLVRRRGQEARLRCSPMKGHSHVYWYRQLPEEGLKFMVYLQKENIIDESGMPKERFSAEFPKEGPSILRIQQVVRGDSAAYFCASSPPQGLTGNTIYFGEGSWLTVV.

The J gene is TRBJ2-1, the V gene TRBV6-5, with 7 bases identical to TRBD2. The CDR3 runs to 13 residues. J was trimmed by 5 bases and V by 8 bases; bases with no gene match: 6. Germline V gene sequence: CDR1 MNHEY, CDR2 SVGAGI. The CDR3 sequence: CASAMGGNNEQFF. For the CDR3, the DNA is TGTGCCAGCGCCATGGGGGGGAACAATGAGCAGTTCTTC.

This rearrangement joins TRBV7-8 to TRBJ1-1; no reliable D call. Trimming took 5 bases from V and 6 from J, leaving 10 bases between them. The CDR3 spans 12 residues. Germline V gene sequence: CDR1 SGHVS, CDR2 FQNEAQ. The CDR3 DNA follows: TGTGCCAGCAGCCCGGCGGAGTCTGAAGCTTTCTTT. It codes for CASSPAESEAFF.

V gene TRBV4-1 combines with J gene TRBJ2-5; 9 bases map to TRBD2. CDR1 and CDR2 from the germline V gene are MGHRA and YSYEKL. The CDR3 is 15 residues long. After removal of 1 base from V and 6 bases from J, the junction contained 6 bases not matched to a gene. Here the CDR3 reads CASSQVTLAGQTQYF. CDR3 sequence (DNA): TGCGCCAGCAGCCAAGTGACACTAGCGGGCCAGACCCAGTACTTC.

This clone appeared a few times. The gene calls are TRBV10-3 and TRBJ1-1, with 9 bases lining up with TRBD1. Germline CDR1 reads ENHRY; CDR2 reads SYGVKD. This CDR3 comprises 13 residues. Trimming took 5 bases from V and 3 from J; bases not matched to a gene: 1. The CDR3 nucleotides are TGTGCCATCAGTCGACAGGGGGACACTGAAGCTTTCTTT. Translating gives CAISRQGDTEAFF.

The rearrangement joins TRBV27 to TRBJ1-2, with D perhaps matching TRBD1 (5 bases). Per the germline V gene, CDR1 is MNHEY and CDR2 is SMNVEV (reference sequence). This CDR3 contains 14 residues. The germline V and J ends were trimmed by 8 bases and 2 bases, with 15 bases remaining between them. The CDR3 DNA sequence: TGTGCCAGCGCCACCGGGGGAGCCAACTATGGCTACACCTTC. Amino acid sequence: CASATGGANYGYTF.

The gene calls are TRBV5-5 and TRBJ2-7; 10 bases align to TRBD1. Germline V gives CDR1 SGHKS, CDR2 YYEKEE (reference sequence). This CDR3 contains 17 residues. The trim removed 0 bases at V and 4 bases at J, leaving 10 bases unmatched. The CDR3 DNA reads TGTGCCAGCAGCTTGGCGCCGGGACAGGGGACGTTATACGAGCAGTACTTC. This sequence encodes CASSLAPGQGTLYEQYF.

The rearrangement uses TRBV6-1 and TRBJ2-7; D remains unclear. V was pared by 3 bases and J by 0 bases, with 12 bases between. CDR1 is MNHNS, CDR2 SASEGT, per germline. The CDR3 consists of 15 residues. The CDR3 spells CASSEPVGVSYEQYF. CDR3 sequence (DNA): TGTGCCAGCAGTGAGCCCGTCGGAGTCTCCTACGAGCAGTACTTC.

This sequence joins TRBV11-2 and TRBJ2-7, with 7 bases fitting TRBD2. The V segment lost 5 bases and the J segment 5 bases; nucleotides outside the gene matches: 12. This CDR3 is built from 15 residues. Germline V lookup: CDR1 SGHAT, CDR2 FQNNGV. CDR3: CASSRAWDYSNEQYF. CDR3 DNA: TGTGCCAGCAGCCGAGCCTGGGACTATAGTAACGAGCAGTACTTC.

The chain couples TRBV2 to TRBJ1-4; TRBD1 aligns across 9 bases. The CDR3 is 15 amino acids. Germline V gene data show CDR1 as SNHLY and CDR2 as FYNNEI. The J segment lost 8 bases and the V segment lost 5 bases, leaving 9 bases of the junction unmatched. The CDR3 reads CASSFHRGLEEKLFF. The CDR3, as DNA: TGTGCCAGCAGTTTCCACAGGGGGCTGGAGGAAAAACTGTTTTTT.

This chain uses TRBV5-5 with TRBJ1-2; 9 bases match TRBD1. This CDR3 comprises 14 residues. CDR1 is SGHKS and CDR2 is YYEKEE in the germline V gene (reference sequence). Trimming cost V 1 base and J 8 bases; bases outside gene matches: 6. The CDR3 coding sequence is TGTGCCAGCAGCTTGCCGGGACAGGGTAGGGGCTACACCTTC. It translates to CASSLPGQGRGYTF.